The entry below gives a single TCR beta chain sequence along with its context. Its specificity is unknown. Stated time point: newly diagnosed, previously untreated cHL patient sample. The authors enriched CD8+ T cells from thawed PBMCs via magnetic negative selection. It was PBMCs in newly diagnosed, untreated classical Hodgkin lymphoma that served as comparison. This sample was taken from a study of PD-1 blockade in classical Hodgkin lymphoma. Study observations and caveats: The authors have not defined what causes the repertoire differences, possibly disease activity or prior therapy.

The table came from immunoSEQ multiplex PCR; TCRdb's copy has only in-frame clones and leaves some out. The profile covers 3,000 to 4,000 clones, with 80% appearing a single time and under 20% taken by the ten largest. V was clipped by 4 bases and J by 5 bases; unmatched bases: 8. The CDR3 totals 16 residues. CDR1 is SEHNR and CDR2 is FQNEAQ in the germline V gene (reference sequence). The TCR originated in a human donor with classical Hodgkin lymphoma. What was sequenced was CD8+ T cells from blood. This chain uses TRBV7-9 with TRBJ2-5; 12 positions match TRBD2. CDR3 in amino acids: CASSSGTSGFKETQYF. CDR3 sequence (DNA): TGTGCCAGCAGCTCCGGGACTAGCGGGTTTAAGGAGACCCAGTACTTC.